This T cell receptor (beta chain) appears in the sequencing data of a study of CD8+ T cells in alopecia areata listed by TCRdb under 2018. In terms of the full investigation: Treated patients were enrolled in an open-label pilot trial of oral tofacitinib at 5 to 10 mg twice daily for moderate-to-severe alopecia areata. Patients stayed on tofacitinib for 6 to 18 months and then had 6 months of follow-up off drug so that delayed response and recurrence could be assessed. TCRbeta CDR3 regions were amplified by immunoSEQ multiplex PCR using 35 Vbeta forward and 13 Jbeta reverse primers. For the treated patients, the SALT score, which quantifies what percentage of scalp surface area is affected, served as the measure of disease severity. Scalp clonality was compared among normal scalp (n=4), patchy alopecia areata scalp (n=8), and alopecia totalis/universalis scalp (n=8). Patients on tofacitinib were biopsied at baseline and after 4 and 24 weeks of treatment, and several of the patients also had a later scalp biopsy. RNA came from the PAXgene miRNA kit for fixed scalp, the miRNeasy kit for PBMCs, and the RNeasy kit for mouse skin. Scalp tissue and sorted CD4+ and CD8+ peripheral blood T cells from patchy and totalis/universalis alopecia areata patients and from healthy controls were covered by human TCRbeta sequencing. The study used high-throughput TCRbeta sequencing to examine T cell clonal expansion in alopecia areata, in both the C3H/HeJ mouse model and human patients. What the work shows at the level of the full study, not this receptor alone: Shared TCR sequences between patients were less evident than in mice, which may be partly attributable to HLA diversity in the patient population. During tofacitinib treatment, many expanded lesional clones remained in scalp and blood, and this persistence may partly explain relapse after treatment is stopped. Unlike mouse skin, which is dominated by gammadelta T cells, normal human skin has resident alphabeta T cells that are also sequenced, and this complicates analysis of the scalp TCR repertoire. Because the treated cohort was small and had just a single nonresponder, larger studies are needed to establish links between baseline CD8+ expansion and response. Higher clonality and more expanded CD8+ clones were observed in lesional scalp than in normal scalp, particularly in alopecia totalis/universalis, a finding suggestive of antigenic drive. Scalp clonality and the number of expanded CD8+ clones among the top 100 scalp clones were significantly decreased by tofacitinib.

V loses 7 bases at its end and J loses 5 bases; junction bases beyond the gene matches: 6. The CDR3 sequence holds 14 residues, the cysteine and phenylalanine included. Just CDR3 DNA is preserved here, 42 bases in frame from base 1. The CDR1 and CDR2 encoded by the germline V gene are SGHVS and FNYEAQ. A word on this clone: Its target antigen remains unknown. Per-base qualities were not stored, and no clone one base away is much larger.

Interpreted using the paper, the time point label stands for: around 4 weeks on oral tofacitinib. The treatment or condition label here, explained by the study, means: oral pan-JAK inhibitor, 5-10 mg twice daily. Lesional scalp punch biopsies and peripheral blood were obtained from alopecia areata patients. PBMCs were separated by density centrifugation and stained for CD3, CD4 and CD8, after which CD4+ and CD8+ T cells were sorted on a FACSAria. The method was the immunoSEQ multiplex PCR assay. RNA was extracted from all samples and reverse transcribed into cDNA, which served as template for TCR sequencing. First-strand cDNA was synthesized using SuperScript III with a 2:1 mix of oligo-dT and random hexamers. A synthetic immune receptor repertoire was used to gauge amplification bias, and whatever bias remained was removed computationally. On the study's bioinformatics: Raw reads were preprocessed for error removal, and CDR3 was defined according to IMGT conventions as running from the conserved cysteine to phenylalanine. Clonality was computed by normalizing Shannon entropy by log2 of the number of productive unique TCRs and subtracting the result from 1. Whether each scalp clone was CD4 or CD8 was inferred by checking scalp TCRbeta sequences against the CD4 and CD8 repertoires from sorted blood. TCRdb's version of the immuneACCESS table is confined to in-frame rearrangements and falls short of the full clone set. An unresolved V gene accounts for under half of the shortfall where checked; the remainder is of unknown origin. D and trimming were read from the DNA, whereas the V and J calls and clone size are those reported in that table. Here the sample has 120,000 to 150,000 clones; about 86% occur a single time. Jointly, the top ten make up around 13% of the sample.

This receptor was taken from a human donor with alopecia areata. The chain links TRBV7-6 with TRBJ1-4; 8 central bases correspond to TRBD1. Specimen: CD8+ T cells sorted from blood, collected at week 4, from a patient treated with tofacitinib. The nucleotide sequence is TGTGCCAGCACCTCGGGACAGGTGAATGAAAAACTGTTTTTT. Its translation is CASTSGQVNEKLFF.